The 12 T cell receptor beta chains in this list originate from one sample, sequenced in a study of blood T cell repertoires in COVID-19. This table comes from immunoSEQ multiplex PCR, and its TCRdb copy is limited to in-frame clones, with some not included. The sample records approximately 360,000 clones, approximately 87% being singletons. Sequenced input: PBMCs or T cells enriched from blood (not recorded which). The receptor set was obtained from a man aged 40-55 years in a cohort exposed to, infected with or recovered from COVID-19 (not recorded which).

The chain combines TRBV11-2 with TRBJ1-3; D not certain. The germline V gene has CDR1 SGHAT and CDR2 FQNNGV. CDR3 length: 14 residues. V shed 6 bases and J shed 0 bases, with 9 bases lying between them. CDR3 residues: CASRSSISGNTIYF. DNA for the CDR3: TGTGCCAGCAGATCAAGCATCTCTGGAAACACCATATATTTT.

This rearrangement joins TRBV7-2 to TRBJ2-3, with 8 bases that match TRBD2. CDR1 SGHTA and CDR2 FQGNSA come from the germline V gene. The length of the CDR3 is 18 residues. J lost 3 bases, V lost 1 base, and 12 bases had no gene match. CDR3 loop: CASSLVPQRAGGTDTQYF. The CDR3 DNA follows: TGTGCCAGCAGCTTAGTTCCCCAGCGGGCGGGGGGAACAGATACGCAGTATTTT.

The gene calls are TRBV9 and TRBJ2-1, with TRBD1 matching 8 bases. Unmatched junction bases numbered 5, after V lost 1 base and J lost 2 bases. The CDR3 totals 16 residues. Germline CDR1 is SGDLS and CDR2 is YYNGEE. The CDR3 nucleotides read TGTGCCAGCAGCGTACTCGGACAGGGAACCTACAATGAGCAGTTCTTC. It translates to CASSVLGQGTYNEQFF.

This sequence joins TRBV6-5 and TRBJ2-7; 10 bases are shared with TRBD2. Germline values: CDR1 MNHEY, CDR2 SVGAGI. The trim removed 7 bases at V and 4 bases at J, leaving 10 bases unmatched. The CDR3 is made up of 15 amino acids. This CDR3 reads CASTSGTSESYEQYF. The DNA for the CDR3 is TGTGCCAGCACTTCCGGGACTAGCGAGTCGTACGAGCAGTACTTC.

With regard to this clone: The junction departs from the called germline gene at one end, perhaps through a read error. The chain carries TRBV14 and TRBJ1-2; weak D call: TRBD1 (6 bases). Germline values: CDR1 SGHDN, CDR2 FVKESK. This CDR3 is 11 amino acids long. CDR3 nucleotides: TGTGCCAGCAGCCAAGGGACAGTTCCTATCTTC. It translates to CASSQGTVPIF.

The rearrangement uses TRBV27 and TRBJ1-2; possible D gene TRBD1, 5 bases. Germline V gene sequence: CDR1 MNHEY, CDR2 SMNVEV (reference sequence). This CDR3 is 12 amino acids long. Trimming left V 4 bases short and J 4 bases short, with 7 bases between. The CDR3 DNA reads as TGTGCCAGCAGTTCAGGGCGCTATGGCTACACCTTC. Amino acids: CASSSGRYGYTF.

This chain links TRBV30 with TRBJ1-2; 11 bases agree with TRBD1. The junction had 7 bases not matched to a gene; V was cut back by 2 bases and J by 5 bases. Per germline, CDR1 GTSNPN and CDR2 SVGIG (reference sequence). CDR3 length: 15 residues. CDR3 in DNA: TGTGCCTGGAGTCTGCCCGGGACAGGGGGTTATGGCTACACCTTC. Its protein product is CAWSLPGTGGYGYTF.

The chain couples TRBV28 to TRBJ1-5, with 10 bases matching TRBD1. Germline V gene data show CDR1 as MDHEN and CDR2 as SYDVKM. Losses at the gene ends were 3 bases for V and 6 bases for J; bases not matched to a gene: 8. The CDR3 extends over 16 amino acids. The CDR3 region has the DNA TGTGCCAGCAGTTTCCGGGACAGGGGAGGCGGTCAGCCCCAGCATTTT. Residues: CASSFRDRGGGQPQHF.

V and J are TRBV7-9 and TRBJ2-5, with D maybe TRBD2 (5 bases). Germline V gene data show CDR1 as SEHNR and CDR2 as FQNEAQ (reference sequence). The CDR3 covers 15 residues. V was clipped by 3 bases and J by 1 base, with 12 bases between them. As DNA, the CDR3 is TGTGCCAGCAGCTTCGGATCCCTAGCCCAAGAGACCCAGTACTTC. Protein product: CASSFGSLAQETQYF.

This clone was seen a single time. The V and J genes are TRBV6-1 and TRBJ1-6; 7 nucleotides line up with TRBD1. Germline V lookup: CDR1 MNHNS, CDR2 SASEGT. The V gene end was trimmed by 2 bases and the J gene end by 11 bases; junction bases not matched to a gene: 6. There are 14 residues in the CDR3. CDR3 amino acids: CASSEKGALTPLHF. CDR3 in DNA: TGTGCCAGCAGTGAAAAGGGGGCGCTGACACCCCTCCACTTT.

The chain joins TRBV20-1 to TRBJ2-3; TRBD2 matches 12 bases. V gave up 3 bases and J gave up 2 bases; unmatched junction bases: 9. The CDR3 length is 17 residues. Germline V gives CDR1 DFQATT, CDR2 SNEGSKA (reference sequence). CDR3 in DNA: TGCAGTGCTAGTGAGGGCGGACTAGCGGGGCCCACAGATACGCAGTATTTT. Its protein is CSASEGGLAGPTDTQYF.

V is TRBV7-2 and J is TRBJ2-7; a possible D gene is TRBD1 (5 bases). Germline V gene lookup returns CDR1 SGHTA and CDR2 FQGNSA. The CDR3 runs 15 residues. V was clipped by 6 bases and J by 0 bases, with 15 bases between them. The CDR3 coding sequence is TGTGCCAGCAGACTTGGGGCGTTCCTCTCCTACGAGCAGTACTTC. This translates into CASRLGAFLSYEQYF.